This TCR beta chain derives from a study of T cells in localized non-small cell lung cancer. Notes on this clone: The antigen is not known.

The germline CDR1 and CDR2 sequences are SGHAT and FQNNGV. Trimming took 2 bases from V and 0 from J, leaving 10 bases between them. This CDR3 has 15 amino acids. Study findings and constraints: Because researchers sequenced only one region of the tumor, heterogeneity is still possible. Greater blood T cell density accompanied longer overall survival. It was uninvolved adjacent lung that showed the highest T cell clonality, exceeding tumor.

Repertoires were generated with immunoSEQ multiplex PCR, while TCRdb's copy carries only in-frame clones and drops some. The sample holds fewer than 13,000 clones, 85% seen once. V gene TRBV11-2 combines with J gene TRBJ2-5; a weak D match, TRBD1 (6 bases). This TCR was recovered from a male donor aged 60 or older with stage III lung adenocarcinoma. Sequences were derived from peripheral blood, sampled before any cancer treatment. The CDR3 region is CASSLSGAYQETQYF. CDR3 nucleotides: TGTGCCAGCAGCTTATCAGGGGCCTACCAAGAGACCCAGTACTTC.